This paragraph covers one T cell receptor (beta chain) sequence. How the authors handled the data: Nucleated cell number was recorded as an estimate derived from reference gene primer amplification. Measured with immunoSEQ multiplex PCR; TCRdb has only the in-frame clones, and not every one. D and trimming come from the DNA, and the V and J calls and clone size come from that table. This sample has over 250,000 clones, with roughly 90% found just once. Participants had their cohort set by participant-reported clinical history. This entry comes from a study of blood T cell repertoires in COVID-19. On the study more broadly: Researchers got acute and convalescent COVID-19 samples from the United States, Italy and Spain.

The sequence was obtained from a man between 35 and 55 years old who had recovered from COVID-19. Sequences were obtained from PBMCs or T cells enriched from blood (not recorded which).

In nucleotides, the CDR3 is TGTGCCAGCAGCTTTGTAGCGGGGAACAATGAGCAGTTCTTC. Translation gives CASSFVAGNNEQFF. This rearrangement joins TRBV5-4 to TRBJ2-1, with 8 bases fitting TRBD2. The J segment lost 5 bases and the V segment lost 2 bases, leaving 3 bases of the junction unmatched. Germline CDR1 and CDR2: SGHNT and YYREEE (reference sequence). CDR3 length equals 14 residues.